Below are 16 T cell receptor beta chains sequenced from a single sample in a study of blood T cell dynamics during melanoma immunotherapy. This sample's time point: pre-treatment baseline. Clones were read by immunoSEQ multiplex PCR, and TCRdb kept only the in-frame ones, dropping some. The repertoire holds roughly 22,000 clones, roughly 87% seen once, with around 4.2% in the top ten. The starting material was blood, obtained from a patient treated with checkpoint blockade. These receptors all come from a human donor with melanoma.

This chain links TRBV28 with TRBJ2-2; weak D call: TRBD2 (5 bases). Per the germline V gene, CDR1 is MDHEN and CDR2 is SYDVKM. Trimming stripped 3 bases from V and 11 bases from J, with 16 bases between. This CDR3 contains 14 residues. CDR3 bases: TGTGCCAGCAGTTTCTTCTCCGGGAACGGAGAGCTGTTTTTT. Protein product: CASSFFSGNGELFF.

The V gene is TRBV6-1, the J gene TRBJ2-3; TRBD2 matches at 10 bases. The trim removed 3 bases at V and 0 bases at J, leaving 9 bases unmatched. This CDR3 contains 18 residues. The germline V gene encodes CDR1 MNHNS and CDR2 SASEGT. CDR3 sequence (DNA): TGTGCCAGCAGTGACATGGGACTAGCGATATATAGCACAGATACGCAGTATTTT. This sequence encodes CASSDMGLAIYSTDTQYF.

The chain uses TRBV6-5 and TRBJ1-4; TRBD1 matches at 8 bases. Germline-derived CDR1 and CDR2 are MNHEY and SVGAGI. The CDR3 is made up of 15 amino acids. The trim removed 2 bases at V and 4 bases at J, leaving 3 bases unmatched. CDR3 loop: CASSYRTGNNEKLFF. CDR3 nucleotides: TGTGCCAGCAGTTACCGGACAGGGAATAATGAAAAACTGTTTTTT.

This chain joins TRBV5-1 and TRBJ2-1, with D tentatively TRBD2 (6 bases). This CDR3 has 14 amino acids. The V end lost 4 bases, the J end lost 4 bases, and 12 bases lay between the germline ends. Germline V gene lookup returns CDR1 SGHRS and CDR2 YFSETQ. CDR3 DNA sequence: TGCGCCAGCAGCGAGGGGACTTTATACAATGAGCAGTTCTTC. It specifies CASSEGTLYNEQFF. Complete variable domain (other parts from reference TRBV5-1 and TRBJ2-1): KAGVTQTPRYLIKTRGQQVTLSCSPISGHRSVSWYQQTPGQGLQFLFEYFSETQRNKGNFPGRFSGRQFSNSRSEMNVSTLELGDSALYLCASSEGTLYNEQFFGPGTRLTVL.

On this clone itself: Distinct nucleotide sequences in the sample also encode this CDR3. The chain recombines TRBV28 with TRBJ2-7; D gene unclear. V dropped 4 bases and J dropped 1 base, with 2 bases sitting between them. Germline values: CDR1 MDHEN, CDR2 SYDVKM. The CDR3 is 11 residues long. In DNA, the CDR3 is TGTGCCAGCAGTTCTTCCTACGAGCAGTACTTC. Protein product: CASSSSYEQYF.

This clone was found a few times. This chain links TRBV28 with TRBJ1-2, with D maybe TRBD1 (6 bases). Germline V gene data show CDR1 as MDHEN and CDR2 as SYDVKM. CDR3 length equals 14 residues. Trimming left V 8 bases short and J 5 bases short, with 18 bases between. The CDR3 DNA reads TGTGCCAGCTCACCCACCGGGACAAGATATGGCTACACCTTC. It is translated as CASSPTGTRYGYTF.

This chain links TRBV7-9 with TRBJ2-1; TRBD2 matches at 13 bases. Germline V CDR1 and CDR2: SEHNR, FQNEAQ (reference sequence). The CDR3 totals 15 residues. J was trimmed by 7 bases and V by 5 bases; bases with no gene match: 5. CDR3 DNA sequence: TGTGCCAGCAGCCTACTAGCGGGAGGGCCGAATGAGCAGTTCTTC. Its translation is CASSLLAGGPNEQFF. Full variable domain (missing parts from reference TRBV7-9 and TRBJ2-1): DTGVSQNPRHKITKRGQNVTFRCDPISEHNRLYWYRQTLGQGPEFLTYFQNEAQLEKSRLLSDRFSAERPKGSFSTLEIQRTEQGDSAMYLCASSLLAGGPNEQFFGPGTRLTVL.

CDR3: CASSLYGGAGYTF. As DNA, the CDR3 is TGTGCCAGCAGTTTATACGGGGGAGCGGGCTACACCTTC. The chain carries TRBV27 and TRBJ1-2, with a weak D call TRBD1 (5 bases). The germline gives CDR1 MNHEY, CDR2 SMNVEV (reference sequence). The CDR3 length is 13 residues. Trimming shortened V by 1 base and J by 8 bases, and 11 bases separated the two germline ends.

In its sample, this clone was seen once. The chain couples TRBV7-7 to TRBJ2-1; possibly TRBD2 for D (5 bases). Trimming cost V 5 bases and J 7 bases, with 21 bases left between them. This CDR3 has 16 amino acids. CDR1 and CDR2 (germline): SSHAT, FNYEAQ (reference sequence). The CDR3 DNA is TGTGCCAGCAGCCCGGGGTCCAGGTTATTTGAAAATGAGCAGTTCTTC. Its protein is CASSPGSRLFENEQFF.

The CDR3 DNA follows: TGTGCCAGCAGCTTGGGCAGGGCGGGGACTGAAGCTTTCTTT. This codes for CASSLGRAGTEAFF. The rearrangement joins TRBV5-8 to TRBJ1-1; a possible D gene is TRBD1 (5 bases). The V gene lost 0 bases and the J gene lost 5 bases, with 11 bases spanning the gap. Germline lookup yields CDR1 SGHTS and CDR2 YDEGEE. CDR3 length equals 14 residues.

The genes are TRBV28 and TRBJ2-7; possibly TRBD1 or TRBD2 for D (5 bases each). CDR3 length equals 12 residues. V was pared by 4 bases and J by 3 bases, with 7 bases between. Germline V gene sequence: CDR1 MDHEN, CDR2 SYDVKM. Here the CDR3 reads CASSWDLYEQYF. In DNA, the CDR3 is TGTGCCAGCAGTTGGGACCTCTACGAGCAGTACTTC.

The rearrangement uses TRBV5-1 and TRBJ1-4; D might be TRBD1 (5 bases). The CDR3 contains 15 residues. The germline CDR1 and CDR2 sequences are SGHRS and YFSETQ. Trimming stripped 1 base from V and 7 bases from J, with 14 bases between. CDR3 loop: CASSLTGAGREKLFF. The CDR3 DNA reads TGCGCCAGCAGCTTGACCGGTGCAGGGCGTGAAAAACTGTTTTTT.

This sequence joins TRBV7-2 and TRBJ2-5, with TRBD1 matching over 9 bases. The end of the DNA fits TRBJ2-7 better, so the J call may be wrong. The CDR3 runs 15 residues. The V gene's germline CDR1 is SGHTA and CDR2 FQGNSA. The CDR3 spells CASSLGQGRRYEQYF. CDR3 sequence (DNA): TGTGCCAGCAGCTTGGGACAGGGCCGACGGTACGAGCAGTACTTC.

The rearrangement uses TRBV2 and TRBJ2-1, with a weak D call TRBD1 (5 bases). The V and J ends lost 7 bases and 11 bases respectively, with 15 bases between them. Germline-derived CDR1 and CDR2 are SNHLY and FYNNEI. The CDR3 sequence is 12 residues long. CDR3 coding DNA: TGTGCCAGCACTATAGAAGGGGATAAGCAGTTCTTC. Translation: CASTIEGDKQFF.

The chain joins TRBV5-1 to TRBJ2-1; D is possibly TRBD1 or TRBD2 (8 bases each). Trimming pared 6 bases from V and 3 bases from J, leaving 19 bases between. Germline CDR1 is SGHRS and CDR2 is YFSETQ. This CDR3 contains 16 residues. The chain's CDR3 is CASTRQGAGGYNEQFF. The CDR3 DNA sequence: TGCGCCAGCACCCGGCAGGGGGCGGGGGGCTACAATGAGCAGTTCTTC.

Here the CDR3 reads CASSEYRRSGNTIYF. The CDR3 bases are TGTGCCAGCAGTGAATATAGGCGCTCTGGAAACACCATATATTTT. This chain links TRBV25-1 with TRBJ1-3, with D unclear. The length of the CDR3 is 15 residues. Germline V gene sequence: CDR1 MGHDK, CDR2 SYGVNS. V was shortened by 0 bases and J by 0 bases, with 6 bases between the two germline ends.